What follows is one TCR beta chain and its context. This entry belongs to a study of blood T cell repertoires in COVID-19. Data came from immunoSEQ multiplex PCR; TCRdb stores just in-frame clones and leaves some out. Of under 350,000 clones listed, approximately 85% are singletons. The CDR3 consists of 16 residues. Sequenced sample: peripheral blood. This rearrangement joins TRBV1 to TRBJ2-1; TRBD2, the table's D call, lacks a check against the DNA. TRBV1 is noted as a pseudogene. The clonotype comes from a human donor in a cohort sampled during active COVID-19. The CDR3 loop is CTSSQAPGGSYNEQFF. The CDR3 nucleotides are TGCACCAGCAGCCAAGCCCCGGGGGGCTCCTACAATGAGCAGTTCTTC.